A single sample gave rise to the 5 T cell receptor beta chains below, sequenced in a study of T cell responses to AZD1222 COVID-19 vaccine. This table comes from immunoSEQ multiplex PCR, and its TCRdb copy is limited to in-frame clones, with some not included. The sample has more than 85,000 clones; 78% are singletons. The specimen comprised peripheral blood, sampled on day 0 of AZD1222 vaccination. All receptors come from an adult in good health.

The rearrangement uses TRBV24-1 and TRBJ2-1; D uncertain. This CDR3 comprises 12 residues. Germline lookup yields CDR1 KGHDR and CDR2 SFDVKD. Trimming removed 5 bases at V and 7 bases at J, with 8 bases between. The CDR3: CATSAYMNEQFF. The CDR3 bases are TGTGCCACCAGTGCTTACATGAATGAGCAGTTCTTC.

The sample holds many counts of this clone. The chain has TRBV3-1 (or the pseudogene TRBV3-2) and TRBJ2-7; 9 bases agree with TRBD1. This CDR3 is 15 amino acids long. V was clipped by 3 bases and J by 3 bases; unmatched bases: 6. CDR1 LGHDT and CDR2 YNNKEL come from the germline V gene (reference sequence). Here the CDR3 DNA reads TGTGCCAGCAGCCACGTGGGACAGGGACTCTACGAGCAGTACTTC. It translates to CASSHVGQGLYEQYF.

The chain uses TRBV9 and TRBJ1-5; no firm D call. The CDR3 contains 14 residues. Trimming shortened V by 0 bases and J by 9 bases, and 13 bases separated the two germline ends. In germline, CDR1 is SGDLS, CDR2 YYNGEE. In DNA form, the CDR3 reads TGTGCCAGCAGCGTAGGGCCAGCCTTAGGGCCCCAGCATTTT. This gives the protein CASSVGPALGPQHF.

The genes are TRBV19 and TRBJ2-7; 8 bases are a match to TRBD2. Looked up from germline, CDR1 is LNHDA and CDR2 is SQIVND (reference sequence). This CDR3 is built from 13 residues. The V segment lost 3 bases and the J segment 4 bases; nucleotides outside the gene matches: 2. The CDR3 bases are TGTGCCAGTAGTATCACTAGCGGTTACGAGCAGTACTTC. Translated: CASSITSGYEQYF.

This clone was detected a few times. CDR3 residues: CASSIDGVETQYF. The CDR3 nucleotides are TGTGCCAGTAGTATCGATGGTGTTGAGACCCAGTACTTC. V and J are TRBV19 and TRBJ2-5, with no clear D. With 3 bases removed from V and 5 bases from J, the gap between germline ends came to 10 bases. Germline V CDR1 and CDR2: LNHDA, SQIVND (reference sequence). The CDR3 runs 13 residues.